This record looks at one TCR beta chain sequence and its context. This sample is part of a study of blood T cell repertoires in COVID-19. Overall study: PBMCs, B-cell-depleted T cells, or T cells provided the cDNA or gDNA that made up the material.

TCRdb's copy holds only in-frame clones and misses some; the assay was immunoSEQ multiplex PCR. This table has about 50,000 clones, over 75% appearing once. Germline assignment: CDR1 ENHRY and CDR2 SYGVKD. V was cut by 8 bases and J by 4 bases, with 12 bases left in between. CDR3 length: 12 amino acids. Sequencing was carried out using peripheral blood. The gene calls are TRBV10-3 and TRBJ2-7, with a tentative D call TRBD2 (5 bases). This clonotype originated in a human donor with active COVID-19. The donor label of this sample is uncertain. Written as DNA, the CDR3 is TGTGCCATCCGGGAAACCGGATACGAGCAGTACTTC. Amino acids: CAIRETGYEQYF.